Presented here are 9 T cell receptor beta chains from one specimen sequenced in a study of CD8 T cells in ankylosing spondylitis. MiXCR, run by TCRdb on the 5' RACE reads, gives a single entry per CDR3 protein. The sample consists of about 240,000 distinct CDR3 sequences, around 9.1% of them appearing once. Sequenced material: blood, either unsorted or a sorted T cell fraction (not recorded which). The receptor set was obtained from a male donor with ankylosing spondylitis or in good health (not recorded which).

The chain couples TRBV19 to TRBJ2-5, with 12 bases aligning to TRBD2. Germline-derived CDR1 and CDR2 are LNHDA and SQIVND (reference sequence). The CDR3 runs to 15 residues. V trimming: 6 bases; J trimming: 3 bases; junction bases outside the gene matches: 5. The CDR3 nucleotides are TGTGCCAGTAGCCTACTAGCGGGAGGAGAAGAGACCCAGTACTTC. Translated, it gives CASSLLAGGEETQYF.

This clonotype has a count of ten or more. The chain uses TRBV5-1 and TRBJ2-3; TRBD2 agrees at 10 bases. With V trimmed by 4 bases and J by 1 base, 6 bases remained unmatched. The CDR3 runs to 16 residues. CDR1 is SGHRS, CDR2 YFSETQ, per germline. The CDR3 DNA sequence: TGCGCCAGCAGCCCGCTAGCGGGAGTAGGCACAGATACGCAGTATTTT. Its protein product is CASSPLAGVGTDTQYF.

The gene calls are TRBV9 and TRBJ2-7; 10 bases fit TRBD1. The junction had 10 bases not matched to a gene; V was cut back by 3 bases and J by 4 bases. There are 16 residues in the CDR3. Germline CDR1 SGDLS, CDR2 YYNGEE. The CDR3 loop reads CASSAVRDRGPYEQYF. DNA for the CDR3: TGTGCCAGCAGCGCGGTTCGGGACAGGGGTCCGTACGAGCAGTACTTC.

This clonotype was found many times. This chain connects TRBV19 to TRBJ1-1, with D unresolved. The V gene's germline CDR1 is LNHDA and CDR2 SQIVND (reference sequence). Trimming removed 8 bases from V and 0 bases from J, with 10 bases in between. This CDR3 has 13 amino acids. The DNA of the CDR3 is TGTGCCAGTCGCCCCGAGGTGAACACTGAAGCTTTCTTT. It encodes CASRPEVNTEAFF.

This clonotype appeared many times. The J gene is TRBJ2-3, the V gene TRBV7-2; perhaps TRBD1 as D (5 bases). Trimming took 5 bases from V and 8 from J, leaving 17 bases between them. The CDR3 is made up of 14 amino acids. The germline V gene has CDR1 SGHTA and CDR2 FQGNSA. DNA for the CDR3: TGTGCCAGCAGCCCGCAGGGCCTACTTGGTACGCAGTATTTT. It specifies CASSPQGLLGTQYF.

The sample holds a few counts of this clonotype. This chain uses TRBV6-1 with TRBJ2-7; possible D gene TRBD2, 7 bases. This CDR3 spans 14 amino acids. Germline V gene sequence: CDR1 MNHNS, CDR2 SASEGT. V lost 6 bases, J lost 4 bases, and 16 bases lay in between. The CDR3 region is CASRPTGRGYEQYF. The CDR3 nucleotides are TGTGCCAGCAGACCCACAGGGAGGGGATACGAGCAGTACTTC.

This clonotype was counted at least ten times. The chain combines TRBV29-1 with TRBJ2-1; D is ambiguous. CDR1 and CDR2 (germline): SQVTM, ANQGSEA. The CDR3 is made up of 17 amino acids. The V end lost 6 bases, the J end lost 0 bases, and 21 bases lay between the germline ends. CDR3 protein: CSVPPQTIISSYNEQFF. DNA of the CDR3: TGCAGCGTCCCCCCGCAGACAATAATCAGCTCCTACAATGAGCAGTTCTTC.

This clonotype was observed many times. The V call is TRBV7-2, the J call TRBJ1-3; 7 bases align to TRBD1. The CDR3 spans 15 residues. Unmatched junction bases numbered 7, after V lost 5 bases and J lost 3 bases. Germline V gene sequence: CDR1 SGHTA, CDR2 FQGNSA. The CDR3 bases are TGTGCCAGCAGCCCTAGACAGGGTGGTGGAAACACCATATATTTT. It encodes CASSPRQGGGNTIYF.

The V gene is TRBV12-3 or TRBV12-4, the J gene TRBJ1-1; possibly TRBD1 for D (5 bases). V lost 5 bases and J 3 bases, leaving 16 bases between the germline ends. The CDR3 is 15 amino acids. The CDR3 nucleotides are TGTGCCAGCAGTCCCCGTGGAAGGGGAGACACTGAAGCTTTCTTT. Translation gives CASSPRGRGDTEAFF.